This T cell receptor (beta chain) is from a study of cytomegalovirus exposure and HLA in healthy donors. The PCR used 60 Vbeta and 13 Jbeta primers. Clones were sequenced by immunoSEQ multiplex PCR, and TCRdb holds only the in-frame ones, with some missing. Found here are 55,000 to 75,000 clones, 62% of them singletons; the top ten hold around 2.7%. Findings and caveats of the study: Immune exposure information available was restricted to CMV serostatus. The authors listed over 150 TCR beta chains as cytomegalovirus-associated. TCR beta sequences reportedly predicted most subjects' HLA-A and HLA-B alleles accurately.

This clone has more than one count but fewer than ten. The antigen remains unidentified. Trimming removed 4 bases from V and 1 base from J; junction bases left unmatched: 7. The length of the CDR3 is 17 residues. Looked up from germline, CDR1 is MGHRA and CDR2 is YSYEKL. The receptor's source is a man aged 25-45 years in good health and CMV-seronegative. Sequencing input: PBMCs. The V gene is TRBV4-1, the J gene TRBJ2-3, with 11 bases that match TRBD2. CDR3: CASSRSGTSGGTDTQYF. CDR3 nucleotides: TGCGCCAGCAGCCGATCCGGGACTAGCGGTGGCACAGATACGCAGTATTTT.